Each of the 10 T cell receptor beta chains below was sequenced from the same sample in a study of cytomegalovirus exposure and HLA in healthy donors. Both 60 Vbeta primers and 13 Jbeta primers went into the PCR. The data were produced by immunoSEQ multiplex PCR, yet TCRdb's version contains in-frame clones alone and is incomplete. This table holds around 280,000 clones, 85% to 90% found once. Sequenced input: PBMCs. These receptors were obtained from a woman younger than 35 in good health and CMV-seronegative.

This chain uses TRBV6-9 with TRBJ1-2, with 7 bases identical to TRBD1. This CDR3 region has 14 residues. In germline, CDR1 is MNHGY, CDR2 SVAAGI. Losses at the gene ends were 4 bases for V and 2 bases for J; bases not matched to a gene: 4. Here the CDR3 reads CASSCLTGNYGYTF. The CDR3 region has the DNA TGTGCCAGCAGTTGTCTGACAGGGAACTATGGCTACACCTTC.

The chain is built from TRBV30 and TRBJ1-6; D call uncertain. The CDR3 is made up of 13 amino acids. Germline V CDR1 and CDR2: GTSNPN, SVGIG (reference sequence). V was shortened by 4 bases and J by 9 bases, with 13 bases between the two germline ends. DNA for the CDR3: TGTGCCTGGAACGGGGAGGGAGTTTCACCCCTCCACTTT. This sequence encodes CAWNGEGVSPLHF.

This clone was detected once. The V gene is TRBV30, the J gene TRBJ2-4, with D possibly matching TRBD2 (5 bases). V was clipped by 1 base and J by 8 bases, with 9 bases between them. The CDR3 has 12 amino acids. The germline CDR1 and CDR2 sequences are GTSNPN and SVGIG (reference sequence). The CDR3 bases are TGTGCCTGGAGTGCGGTCGGGGACATTCAGTACTTC. Protein product: CAWSAVGDIQYF.

The genes are TRBV5-1 and TRBJ2-1, with 8 bases identical to TRBD2. The CDR3 sequence is 15 residues long. V shed 5 bases, J shed 4 bases, and the junction held 8 bases outside the gene matches. The V gene's germline CDR1 is SGHRS and CDR2 YFSETQ. In nucleotides, the CDR3 is TGCGCCAGCAGGCCTCCGGGACTAGAGTACAATGAGCAGTTCTTC. This encodes CASRPPGLEYNEQFF.

The CDR3 reads CASSLGTGQDGYTF. As DNA, the CDR3 is TGTGCCAGCAGCTTAGGGACAGGGCAGGATGGCTACACCTTC. The chain uses TRBV11-2 and TRBJ1-2; TRBD1 matches 8 bases. V lost 1 base and J lost 6; bases outside the gene matches: 4. The germline CDR1 and CDR2 sequences are SGHAT and FQNNGV. The CDR3 is 14 residues long. The whole variable domain, filled in from reference TRBV11-2 and TRBJ1-2, reads EAGVAQSPRYKIIEKRQSVAFWCNPISGHATLYWYQQILGQGPKLLIQFQNNGVVDDSQLPKDRFSAERLKGVDSTLKIQPAKLEDSAVYLCASSLGTGQDGYTFGSGTRLTVV.

The chain employs TRBV21-1 and TRBJ1-2; TRBD1, the table's D call, lacks a check against the DNA. TRBV21-1 is classified as a pseudogene. This CDR3 has 16 amino acids. The CDR3 region has the DNA TGTGCCAGCAGCAAAGGAGCAGGGCTCTGGGGCTATGGCTACACCTTC. It specifies CASSKGAGLWGYGYTF.

CDR3 DNA sequence: TGTGCCAGCAGCCCACAGACGGGACAGGCGGGAAGCTATGGCTACACCTTC. It encodes CASSPQTGQAGSYGYTF. The chain recombines TRBV7-9 with TRBJ1-2; 8 bases map to TRBD1. The germline gives CDR1 SEHNR, CDR2 FQNEAQ (reference sequence). The CDR3 covers 17 residues. V shed 5 bases and J 4 bases; nucleotides not matched to a gene: 15.

The rearrangement joins TRBV6-5 to TRBJ2-7; D unclear. V shed 2 bases and J shed 0 bases, with 8 bases lying between them. CDR3 length: 14 residues. CDR1 and CDR2 from the germline V gene are MNHEY and SVGAGI. The CDR3 reads CASSYGDSSYEQYF. CDR3 coding DNA: TGTGCCAGCAGTTACGGAGACTCCTCCTACGAGCAGTACTTC.

The V call is TRBV5-6, the J call TRBJ1-6; TRBD1 agrees at 7 bases. The V segment lost 3 bases and the J segment 7 bases; nucleotides outside the gene matches: 4. The germline V gene encodes CDR1 SGHDT and CDR2 YYEEEE. The CDR3 covers 14 residues. CDR3 nucleotides: TGTGCCAGCAGCTGGGGACAGAGCAATTCACCCCTCCACTTT. Translation gives CASSWGQSNSPLHF.

The chain links TRBV9 to TRBJ2-5; weak D call: TRBD2 (6 bases). The CDR3 loop spans 14 amino acids. CDR1 is SGDLS, CDR2 YYNGEE, per germline. The V end was cut by 4 bases, the J end by 1 base, with 11 bases between. The CDR3 sequence: CASSRSGPQETQYF. The CDR3 DNA sequence: TGTGCCAGCAGCAGGAGCGGGCCCCAAGAGACCCAGTACTTC.